This T cell receptor beta chain was recovered during a study of OX40 agonist ivuxolimab in advanced cancers. Background on the study: Eligibility rules accepted prior anti-PD-1, anti-PD-L1 or anti-CTLA-4 therapy, and over 30% had some.

V lost 8 bases, J lost 7 bases, and 12 bases stayed unmatched. Germline V gene sequence: CDR1 MDHEN, CDR2 SYDVKM. This CDR3 is built from 15 residues. Profiling relied on immunoSEQ multiplex PCR, and the TCRdb table lists in-frame clones only, not all of them. The sample contains over 30,000 clones, 82% of which appear only once. Patients with autoimmune history or systemic immunosuppression were excluded. The chain combines TRBV28 with TRBJ2-3, with TRBD1 matching 10 bases. Sequencing used CD4+ or CD8+ T cells sorted from blood, obtained in a trial of the OX40 agonist ivuxolimab. This sequence was found in an adult with an advanced solid tumor such as melanoma, head and neck, liver or kidney cancer. As DNA, the CDR3 is TGTGCCAGCGGGGGTGGGACAGGGGATTTAAATACGCAGTATTTT. Protein product: CASGGGTGDLNTQYF.